The entry that follows covers one T cell receptor (beta chain) sequence. Its matching antigen is unknown. CDR3 length equals 12 residues. CDR1 SNHLY and CDR2 FYNNEI come from the germline V gene. The V and J ends lost 4 bases and 7 bases, in that order; junction bases with no gene match: 3. This sample's treatment: oral pan-JAK inhibitor, 5-10 mg twice daily. These data are taken from a study of CD8+ T cells in alopecia areata. Study in general: Among treated patients, oral tofacitinib was administered at 5 to 10 mg twice daily.

The study's findings and limits: Tofacitinib delivered significant drops in scalp clonality and in expanded CD8+ clones among the top 100. Scalp repertoires also include resident alphabeta T cells from normal skin.

RNA, once extracted, was reverse transcribed into cDNA for use as the sequencing template. The method was immunoSEQ multiplex PCR; TCRdb's version includes in-frame clones alone and lacks a portion of them. This table has around 270,000 clones, over 45% appearing once. The chain couples TRBV2 to TRBJ1-1, with 7 bases lining up with TRBD1. This receptor was identified in a human donor with alopecia areata. The starting material was CD4+ T cells sorted from blood, obtained at week 24, from a patient treated with tofacitinib. The CDR3 DNA reads TGTGCCAGCAGTGGACAGGGTTTTGAAGCTTTCTTT. Translated: CASSGQGFEAFF.